A selection of T cell receptor beta chains follows, all from one sample in a study of identical twins. TCRdb reprocessed the 5' RACE reads with MiXCR, giving one entry per CDR3 protein. The sample shows a few hundred thousand distinct CDR3 sequences, about 8.3% of them seen only once. Another study also made use of these data, one on yellow fever vaccine responses in identical twins.

The sequenced sample was CD8+ T cells sorted from blood. These receptors came from a woman aged 18-30 years in good health. Each CDR3 is given with its conserved first and last residue. A D gene is named only where the DNA matches it firmly. Size is stated for part of the rows, as once, few or many counts, or as a class when the clone is expanded.

D: TRBD1; size: few; V: TRBV20-1; J: TRBJ2-3; CDR3: CSARDRGAEDTQYF; DNA: TGCAGTGCCCGGGACAGGGGAGCAGAAGATACGCAGTATTTT
D: NA; size: NA; V: TRBV5-6; J: TRBJ2-1; CDR3: CASSLSLEQFF; DNA: TGTGCCAGCAGCTTGTCCCTTGAGCAGTTCTTC
D: TRBD1; size: NA; V: TRBV3-1; J: TRBJ2-7; CDR3: CTCSLRTGVSAAGYEQYF; DNA: TGTACCTGCAGTTTGCGGACAGGGGTCTCCGCCGCCGGCTACGAGCAGTACTTC
D: NA; size: few; V: TRBV2; J: TRBJ2-1; CDR3: CASRDTGAYNEQFF; DNA: TGTGCCAGCCGGGATACAGGAGCGTACAATGAGCAGTTCTTC
D: TRBD1; size: many; V: TRBV3-1; J: TRBJ1-5; CDR3: CASSRDRDYQPQHF; DNA: TGTGCCAGCAGCCGGGACAGGGACTATCAGCCCCAGCATTTT
D: NA; size: many; V: TRBV27; J: TRBJ2-1; CDR3: CASSLTGDEQFF; DNA: TGTGCCAGCAGTTTAACGGGCGATGAGCAGTTCTTC
D: NA; size: NA; V: TRBV7-8; J: TRBJ2-3; CDR3: CASSLDPHTDTQYF; DNA: TGTGCCAGCAGCTTAGATCCCCACACAGATACGCAGTATTTT
D: TRBD1; size: NA; V: TRBV19; J: TRBJ1-1; CDR3: CASSMTGVLNTEAFF; DNA: TGTGCCAGTAGTATGACAGGGGTGCTGAACACTGAAGCTTTCTTT
D: TRBD2; size: NA; V: TRBV12-3/TRBV12-4; J: TRBJ2-3; CDR3: CTFSGTWREGDSTDTQYF; DNA: TGTACCTTCAGTGGGACTTGGCGGGAGGGAGATAGCACAGATACGCAGTATTTT
D: TRBD1; size: NA; V: TRBV27; J: TRBJ2-1; CDR3: CASSIGQGPYNEQFF; DNA: TGTGCCAGCAGTATTGGACAGGGCCCCTACAATGAGCAGTTCTTC